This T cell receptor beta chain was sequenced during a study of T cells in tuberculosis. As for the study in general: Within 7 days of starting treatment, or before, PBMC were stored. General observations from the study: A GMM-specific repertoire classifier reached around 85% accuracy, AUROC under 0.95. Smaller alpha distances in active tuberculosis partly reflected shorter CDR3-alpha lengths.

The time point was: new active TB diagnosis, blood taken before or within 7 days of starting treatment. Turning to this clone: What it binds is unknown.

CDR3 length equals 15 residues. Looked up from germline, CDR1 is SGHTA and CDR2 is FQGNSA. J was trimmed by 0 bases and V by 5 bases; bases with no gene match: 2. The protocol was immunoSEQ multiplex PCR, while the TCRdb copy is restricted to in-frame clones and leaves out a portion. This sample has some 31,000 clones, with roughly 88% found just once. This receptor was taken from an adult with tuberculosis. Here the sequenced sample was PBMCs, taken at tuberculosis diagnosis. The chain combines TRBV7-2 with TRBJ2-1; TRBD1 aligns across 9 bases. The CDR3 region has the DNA TGTGCCAGCAGCGAGGGACAGGGCTCCTACAATGAGCAGTTCTTC. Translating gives CASSEGQGSYNEQFF.